This T cell receptor (beta chain) was captured by sequencing in a study of vaccination effects on CD4 cells after COVID-19. On this clone itself: Its antigen remains unidentified.

Germline V gene sequence: CDR1 SGHRS, CDR2 YFSETQ. The CDR3 is 15 residues long. The trim removed 0 bases at V and 8 bases at J, leaving 7 bases unmatched. The data were produced by immunoSEQ multiplex PCR, yet TCRdb's version contains in-frame clones alone and is incomplete. The sample consists of some 35,000 clones, 55% to 75% of them appearing once. Antigen-specific CD4+ T cells were first expanded with viral peptide pools by the ViraFEST assay and only then sequenced. Cultured cells yielded isolated CD4+ T cells after more than nine days. Their SARS-CoV-2 infection, verified by PCR, occurred between March and December 2020.

Sequenced here: CD4+ T cells from PBMCs cultured with HCoV-NL63 spike peptides, sampled before COVID-19 vaccination. The sequence was obtained from a human donor who had a prior SARS-CoV-2 infection. This rearrangement joins TRBV5-1 to TRBJ1-4; 7 bases agree with TRBD1. The CDR3 loop reads CASSLGYRGNEKLFF. The CDR3, as DNA: TGCGCCAGCAGCTTGGGATACAGGGGTAACGAAAAACTGTTTTTT.